This T cell receptor (beta chain) appears in the sequencing data of a study of T cell repertoires in cytomegalovirus infection. This CDR3 is built from 13 residues. CDR1 is DFQATT and CDR2 is SNEGSKA in the germline V gene (reference sequence). Trimming stripped 0 bases from V and 11 bases from J, with 15 bases between. Via MiXCR, TCRdb re-called the reads, giving one row per CDR3 protein. The profile covers around 260,000 distinct CDR3 sequences, with roughly 26% appearing a single time and roughly 14% taken by the ten largest. The sequencing input was PBMCs. The TCR was taken from a human donor in good health (CMV status not recorded). Some clones in this sample may be carry-over from other donors' samples. V and J are TRBV20-1 and TRBJ2-3; D may be TRBD1 or TRBD2 (5 bases each). CDR3 amino acids: CSARDLQAGRQYF. Written as DNA, the CDR3 is TGCAGTGCTAGAGACCTTCAGGCAGGGAGGCAGTATTTT.